The clone carrying this TCR beta chain has a handful of counts. Its antigen remains unidentified. This table comes from immunoSEQ multiplex PCR, and its TCRdb copy is limited to in-frame clones, with some not included. The data hold around 1.1 million clones, with around 82% observed a single time. The data were taken from a study of shared clonotypes between healthy human individuals. Study observations and caveats: In general, naive subsets displayed greater estimated richness than memory subsets did.

Input material: memory CD4+ T cells from PBMCs. The subset is: CD45RA-negative fraction. This clonotype originated in a young man in good health. Some clones in this sample may be carry-over from other donors' samples.

The DNA for the CDR3 is TGCGCCAGCAGTGATCCAGCCGCCCGCTCCTACAATGAGCAGTTCTTC. It codes for CASSDPAARSYNEQFF. The chain uses TRBV10-2 and TRBJ2-1; no firm D call. Germline CDR1 reads WSHSY; CDR2 reads SAAADI. CDR3 length: 16 residues. Trimming took 3 bases from V and 0 from J, leaving 12 bases between them.